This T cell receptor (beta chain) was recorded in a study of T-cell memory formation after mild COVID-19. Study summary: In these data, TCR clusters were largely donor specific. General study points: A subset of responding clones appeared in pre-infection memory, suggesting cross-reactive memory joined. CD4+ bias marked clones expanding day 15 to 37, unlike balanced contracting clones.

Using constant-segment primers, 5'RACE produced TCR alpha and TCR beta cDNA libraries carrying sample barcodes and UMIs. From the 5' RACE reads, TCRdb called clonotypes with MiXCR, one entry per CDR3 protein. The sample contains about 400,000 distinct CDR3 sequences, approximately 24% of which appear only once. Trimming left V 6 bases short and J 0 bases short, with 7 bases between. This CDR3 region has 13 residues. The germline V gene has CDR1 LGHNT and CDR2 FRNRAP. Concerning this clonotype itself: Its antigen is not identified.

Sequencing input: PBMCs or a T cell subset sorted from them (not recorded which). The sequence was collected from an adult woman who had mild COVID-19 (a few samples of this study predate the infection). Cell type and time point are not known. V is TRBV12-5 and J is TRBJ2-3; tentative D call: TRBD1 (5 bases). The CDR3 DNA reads TGTGCTAGTGGGGGGCCTAGCACAGATACGCAGTATTTT. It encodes CASGGPSTDTQYF.